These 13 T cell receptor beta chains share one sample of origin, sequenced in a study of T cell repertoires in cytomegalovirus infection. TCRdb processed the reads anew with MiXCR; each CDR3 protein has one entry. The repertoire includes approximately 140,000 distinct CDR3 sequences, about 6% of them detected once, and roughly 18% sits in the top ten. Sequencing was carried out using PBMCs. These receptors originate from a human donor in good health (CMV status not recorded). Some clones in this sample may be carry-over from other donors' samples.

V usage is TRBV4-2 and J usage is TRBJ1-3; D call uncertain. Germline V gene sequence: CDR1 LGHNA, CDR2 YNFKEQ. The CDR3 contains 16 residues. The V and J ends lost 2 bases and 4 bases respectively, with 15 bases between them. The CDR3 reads CASSQRSGSTGNTIYF. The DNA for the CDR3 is TGTGCCAGCAGCCAAAGAAGTGGGTCGACGGGAAACACCATATATTTT.

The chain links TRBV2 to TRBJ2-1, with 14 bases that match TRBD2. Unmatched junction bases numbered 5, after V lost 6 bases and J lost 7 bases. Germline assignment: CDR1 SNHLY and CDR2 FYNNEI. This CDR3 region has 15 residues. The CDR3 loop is CASRPGLAGVNEQFF. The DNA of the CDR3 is TGTGCCAGCAGACCGGGACTAGCGGGGGTAAATGAGCAGTTCTTC.

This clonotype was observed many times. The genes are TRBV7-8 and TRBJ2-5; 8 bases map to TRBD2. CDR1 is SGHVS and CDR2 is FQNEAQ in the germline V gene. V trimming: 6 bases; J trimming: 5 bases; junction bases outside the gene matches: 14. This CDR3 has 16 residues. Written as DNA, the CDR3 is TGTGCCAGCAGAGGGAGACGGGGGGGCCGAGGGGAGACCCAGTACTTC. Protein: CASRGRRGGRGETQYF.

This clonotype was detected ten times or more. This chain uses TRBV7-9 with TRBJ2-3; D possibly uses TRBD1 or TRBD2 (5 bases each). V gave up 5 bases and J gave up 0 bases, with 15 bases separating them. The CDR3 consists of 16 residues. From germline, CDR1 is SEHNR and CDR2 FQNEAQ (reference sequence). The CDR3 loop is CASSLQGVFSTDTQYF. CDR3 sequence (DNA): TGTGCCAGCAGCCTTCAGGGAGTTTTTAGCACAGATACGCAGTATTTT.

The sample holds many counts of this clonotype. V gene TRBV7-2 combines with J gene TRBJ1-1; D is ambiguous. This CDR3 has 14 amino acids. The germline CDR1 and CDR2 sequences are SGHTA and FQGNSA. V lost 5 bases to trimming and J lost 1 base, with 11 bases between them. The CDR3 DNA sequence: TGTGCCAGCAGCCCCATAACCAGGAACACTGAAGCTTTCTTT. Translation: CASSPITRNTEAFF.

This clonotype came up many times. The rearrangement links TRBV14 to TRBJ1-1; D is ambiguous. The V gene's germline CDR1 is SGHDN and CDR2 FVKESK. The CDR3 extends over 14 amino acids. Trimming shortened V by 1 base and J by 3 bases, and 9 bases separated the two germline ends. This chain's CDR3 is CASSQAPRDTEAFF. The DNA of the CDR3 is TGTGCCAGCAGCCAAGCTCCCCGAGACACTGAAGCTTTCTTT. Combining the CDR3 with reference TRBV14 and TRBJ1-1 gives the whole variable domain EAGVTQFPSHSVIEKGQTVTLRCDPISGHDNLYWYRRVMGKEIKFLLHFVKESKQDESGMPNNRFLAERTGGTYSTLKVQPAELEDSGVYFCASSQAPRDTEAFFGQGTRLTVV.

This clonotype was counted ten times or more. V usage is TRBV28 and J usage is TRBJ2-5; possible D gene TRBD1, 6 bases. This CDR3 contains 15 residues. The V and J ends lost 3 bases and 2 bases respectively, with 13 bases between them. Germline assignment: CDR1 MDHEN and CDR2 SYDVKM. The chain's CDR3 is CASSLDRTLQETQYF. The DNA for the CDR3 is TGTGCCAGCAGTTTGGACAGAACCCTACAAGAGACCCAGTACTTC. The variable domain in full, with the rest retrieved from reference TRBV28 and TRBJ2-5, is DVKVTQSSRYLVKRTGEKVFLECVQDMDHENMFWYRQDPGLGLRLIYFSYDVKMKEKGDIPEGYSVSREKKERFSLILESASTNQTSMYLCASSLDRTLQETQYFGPGTRLLVL.

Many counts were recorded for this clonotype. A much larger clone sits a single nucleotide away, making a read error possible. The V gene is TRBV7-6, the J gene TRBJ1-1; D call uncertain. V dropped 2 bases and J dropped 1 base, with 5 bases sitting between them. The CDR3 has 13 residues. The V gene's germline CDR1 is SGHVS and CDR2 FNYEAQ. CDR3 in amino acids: CASSLQENTEAFF. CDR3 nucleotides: TGTGCCAGCAGCTTACAAGAGAACACTGAAGCTTTCTTT. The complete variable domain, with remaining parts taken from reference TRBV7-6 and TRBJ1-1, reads GAGVSQSPRYKVTKRGQDVALRCDPISGHVSLYWYRQALGQGPEFLTYFNYEAQQDKSGLPNDRFSAERPEGSISTLTIQRTEQRDSAMYRCASSLQENTEAFFGQGTRLTVV.

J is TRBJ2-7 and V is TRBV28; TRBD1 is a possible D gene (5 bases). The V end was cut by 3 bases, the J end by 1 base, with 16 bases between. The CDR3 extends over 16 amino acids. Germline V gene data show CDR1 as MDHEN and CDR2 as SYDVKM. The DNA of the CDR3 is TGTGCCAGCAGTTTCCCCATCGACAGCAATTCCTACGAGCAGTACTTC. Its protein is CASSFPIDSNSYEQYF. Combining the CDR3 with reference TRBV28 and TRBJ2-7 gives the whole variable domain DVKVTQSSRYLVKRTGEKVFLECVQDMDHENMFWYRQDPGLGLRLIYFSYDVKMKEKGDIPEGYSVSREKKERFSLILESASTNQTSMYLCASSFPIDSNSYEQYFGPGTRLTVT.

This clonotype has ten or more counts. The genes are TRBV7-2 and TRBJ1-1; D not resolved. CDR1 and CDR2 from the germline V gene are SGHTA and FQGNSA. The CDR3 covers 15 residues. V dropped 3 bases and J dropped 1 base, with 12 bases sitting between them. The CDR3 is CASSFGWSRNTEAFF. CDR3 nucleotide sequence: TGTGCCAGCAGCTTCGGGTGGAGCCGGAACACTGAAGCTTTCTTT. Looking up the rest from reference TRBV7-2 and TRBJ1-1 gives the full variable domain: GAGVSQSPSNKVTEKGKDVELRCDPISGHTALYWYRQSLGQGLEFLIYFQGNSAPDKSGLPSDRFSAERTGGSVSTLTIQRTQQEDSAVYLCASSFGWSRNTEAFFGQGTRLTVV.

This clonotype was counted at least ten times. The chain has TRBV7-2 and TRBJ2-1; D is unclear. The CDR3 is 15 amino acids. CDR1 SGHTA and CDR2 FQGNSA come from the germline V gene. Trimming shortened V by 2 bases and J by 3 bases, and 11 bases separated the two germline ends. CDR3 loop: CASSLWLGNYNEQFF. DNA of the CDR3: TGTGCCAGCAGCTTATGGCTGGGAAACTACAATGAGCAGTTCTTC.

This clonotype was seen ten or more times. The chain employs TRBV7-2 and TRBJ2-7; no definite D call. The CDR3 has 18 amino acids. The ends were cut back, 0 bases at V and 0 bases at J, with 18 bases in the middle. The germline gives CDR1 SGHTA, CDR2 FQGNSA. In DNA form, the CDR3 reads TGTGCCAGCAGCTTAGCGCCATTGGGCAGGCGACTCTCCTACGAGCAGTACTTC. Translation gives CASSLAPLGRRLSYEQYF.

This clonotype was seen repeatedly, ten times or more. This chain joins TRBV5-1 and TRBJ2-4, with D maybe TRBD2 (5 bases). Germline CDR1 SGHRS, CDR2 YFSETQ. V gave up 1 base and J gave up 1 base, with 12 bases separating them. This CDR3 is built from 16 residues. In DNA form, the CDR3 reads TGCGCCAGCAGCTTGTCCAGGACTGGGGCCAAAAACATTCAGTACTTC. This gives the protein CASSLSRTGAKNIQYF. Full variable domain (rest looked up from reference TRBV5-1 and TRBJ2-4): KAGVTQTPRYLIKTRGQQVTLSCSPISGHRSVSWYQQTPGQGLQFLFEYFSETQRNKGNFPGRFSGRQFSNSRSEMNVSTLELGDSALYLCASSLSRTGAKNIQYFGAGTRLSVL.